This TCR beta chain was recorded in a study of cytomegalovirus exposure and HLA in healthy donors (dated by TCRdb to 2017 to 2019). As for the study more broadly: In an earlier analysis of 587 of the donors, 250 to 350 Gb of sequence data and 117 million unique TCR beta sequences from some 170 million T cells were reported. An early release covering just under 650 HLA-typed donors comprised roughly 300 gigabases of sequencing data and around 80 million unique TCR sequences. The genetic ancestry cluster associated with self-reported Caucasian donors included around 76% of the 398 genotyped donors. The aim of the study was to test whether cataloging public T cell receptors could identify signatures of past pathogen exposure. Using immunosequencing, the study profiled T cell repertoires from 666 subjects and related those repertoires to cytomegalovirus serostatus. In addition to the first cohort of approximately 650 subjects, a separate validation cohort of 120 different subjects was used. To predict cytomegalovirus infection status, the study brought together high-throughput TCR immunosequencing, statistical association of individual TCRs with disease status, and machine learning. To study patterns of TCR occurrence, a later analysis re-analyzed previously published TCR beta repertoires from around 700 donors and added high-resolution HLA genotyping. Rather than drawing on any new phenotypic data, the later analysis identified candidate immune exposures from TCR beta sequences and the way those sequences occurred across donors. In an earlier analysis of a few hundred of the donors, high-throughput TCR beta sequencing was used to judge whether each TCR beta V gene segment behaved as functional or pseudogenic. Alongside the repertoire data, information on donor age, sex, ethnicity and CMV serostatus was compiled. In a later genetic analysis, genome-wide SNP genotypes for about three fifths of the roughly 670 donors were used, and that subset was treated as a discovery cohort. Every repertoire in the discovery cohort had been generated on one and the same sequencing platform. HLA typing covered class I and class II loci at four-digit resolution. The number of typed donors differed by locus: about 620-630 for A, B, C, DRB1 and DQB1; 500 to 550 for DQA1; roughly 600 for DPA1; and roughly 470 for DPB1. Four to six DR-DQ haplotypes were handled as single units for association and clustering, since linkage in the cohort was strong. On average, roughly 250,000 unique TCR beta nucleotide sequences were sequenced per donor among a few hundred genotyped donors of the cohort, with 15% to 20% of those sequences being non-productive. Findings and caveats that apply to the study as a whole: Several of the top co-occurrence clusters appeared to be linked to parvovirus B19, influenza, CMV and Epstein-Barr virus, according to a later analysis. Correlated functional status among segregating V segments might reflect linkage disequilibrium, but an unknown experimental factor could not be ruled out. A few of the identified cytomegalovirus-associated TCR beta chains were confirmed in vitro to be specific for cytomegalovirus antigens. Assigning TCR associations to individual alleles was difficult when HLA alleles, especially DR and DQ, strongly co-occurred. For the cohort, immune exposure information was limited to CMV serostatus. The study listed 150 to 200 TCR beta chains as associated with cytomegalovirus. A cluster of highly shared sequence variants was judged likely to represent a technical artifact of the sequencing pipeline. In a later analysis, the rate of TCR association differed among HLA loci, with DRB1 alleles having the most associated TCRs and HLA-C alleles having the fewest. HLA typing was unavailable for some donors at each locus, so association tests used only the typed subset. Specific HLA alleles were associated with around 18,000 TCR beta sequences at a false discovery rate of 0.05 in a later analysis. The authors suggested that the approach could potentially be extended to other disease states and immunological phenotypes. A further reported finding was that TCR beta sequences accurately predicted the HLA-A and HLA-B alleles for most subjects in the first cohort. A later genetic analysis associated a missense DCLRE1C variant with V-gene and J-gene trimming of TCR beta chains, and an independent cohort replicated the association. A later analysis found that most CMV-associated TCR beta chains appeared HLA-restricted, with HLA associations seemingly driven largely by CMV exposure. Cytomegalovirus status was reported to be diagnosed by the classifier with high specificity and sensitivity in both the original and validation cohorts. The cohort was sequenced for TCR beta chains only, and without alpha or paired-chain data the features that could be detected were limited. The 87-base-pair reads could not distinguish some IMGT-functional V segments, including TRBV6-2 and TRBV6-3, so those segments were excluded. A later genetic analysis reported fewer N-insertions in productive TCRs among donors in an Asian-associated ancestry cluster than the roughly 700-donor mean. About 15 rarely observed V segments, including chromosome 9 orphons, were excluded from the earlier analysis of about 600 of the donors because counts were too low. Roughly uniform sequencing depth across donors was assumed in presence/absence analyses, although this assumption may not hold. Most TCR sequences were seen in very few donors, while some public TCRs were found in many individuals. An earlier analysis of several hundred of the donors showed that most TCR beta V segments appeared in productive rearrangements either about 87% or about 30% of the time, which broadly matched IMGT annotations. A later analysis found that HLA-associated TCR beta chains were more clonally expanded and had lower generation probabilities than equally common non-associated chains.

The cohort comprised fewer than 700 healthy bone marrow donors. All cohort members were sampled while nominally healthy, although unrecorded immune exposures were likely present. The donor was CMV seronegative and was included in the group of about 350 seronegative cohort members. Every donor gave a peripheral blood sample, and the peripheral blood mononuclear cells from that sample were used for TCR beta sequencing. Genomic DNA extraction from the blood cell samples was performed with the Qiagen DNeasy Blood Extraction Kit. Details on this clone: Its binding antigen is unknown. Within one base of it there is no much larger clone, and no base qualities were kept.

Per the germline V gene, MNHEY is the CDR1 and SVGAGI is the CDR2. Spanning cysteine to phenylalanine, the CDR3 consists of 12 amino acids. Only the CDR3 DNA stays, 36 bases, in frame from base 1. Germline trimming amounts to 6 bases on V and 6 bases on J, with 3 as the count of junction bases outside the gene matches. Libraries were prepared through the immunoSEQ multiplex PCR assay. For the multiplex PCR, a mixture combining 60 forward primers for TCR Vbeta segments and 13 reverse primers for TCR Jbeta segments was used. Amplification of the CDR3 region of rearranged TCR beta genes was performed with a multiplex PCR assay on genomic DNA. The amplified TCR beta libraries were sequenced on the Illumina HiSeq System as 87-base-pair reads. Under the source paper's analysis protocol: A later analysis tallied around 82 million unique TCR beta chains across the 666 repertoires, and around 12 million of those chains were shared by two or more donors. Raw reads were error-corrected and collapsed into unique sequences with a nearest-neighbor algorithm that merged closely related sequences to remove PCR and sequencing errors. CDR3 sequences were aligned to IMGT reference sequences to assign V, D and J gene segments. Each retained sequence needed at least a six-nucleotide match to both a V gene segment and a J gene segment. A rearrangement counted as productive if the CDR3 had no stop codons and remained in frame with V and J, and every other rearrangement counted as non-productive. Following IMGT convention, CDR3 was defined as the stretch from the second conserved V-encoded cysteine to the conserved J-encoded phenylalanine. The earlier analysis of about 620 of the donors excluded sequences that lacked an unambiguous match to a single V gene segment. In an earlier analysis of some 590 of the donors, a V segment was called functional when productive rearrangements were above 56.7%, and segregating when the standard deviation between donors exceeded 5%. A statistical classification framework was built for diagnosing cytomegalovirus status from the catalog of TCR beta chain sequences. In a later analysis, TCR nucleotide sequences were compared against IMGT/GENE-DB human TR gene sequences so that V and J genes could be assigned. The TCRdist pipeline was used in a later analysis to assign CDR3 sequences and most-parsimonious VDJ recombination scenarios. In a later analysis, every TCR beta chain was defined by the combination of its CDR3 amino acid sequence and its V-gene family, and reads without a unique V-gene family were dropped. As a way to deal with suspected cross-contamination and a sequencing artifact, a later analysis dropped hundreds of nucleotide sequences that were highly shared and had low generation probability. In a later analysis, a clonal expansion index for each public chain was calculated from normalized within-repertoire ranks of inferred template counts. Generation probabilities in a later analysis came from a VDJ recombination model fitted to out-of-frame rearrangements, and those results were checked against IGoR. In a later analysis, TCR-TCR, TCR-HLA and TCR-CMV co-occurrence was scored with hypergeometric tests, and a repertoire-size bias correction was applied to TCR pairs. False discovery rates were estimated in a later analysis by permuting HLA or CMV assignments 20 times. In a later analysis, co-occurring TCRs were grouped with DBSCAN, and TCRdist sequence similarity was added when clustering was performed within HLA-allele-positive subsets. Repertoires with fewer than 30,000 or more than 120,000 public chains, plus five repertoires with anomalous nucleotide sharing, were excluded from co-occurrence clustering. TCRdb stores this immuneACCESS table with in-frame sequences only. Part of the clones is absent; in the studies checked, under half of the shortfall reflects unresolved V genes, and no reason is known for the rest. V, J and clone size reflect that table, while D and trimming were determined from the DNA. In all, the sample holds 150,000 or so clones, and under 90% of those were seen once. Approximately 1.6% of the sample lies in the top ten.

Sequences were obtained from PBMCs. The chain joins TRBV6-5 to TRBJ1-2; TRBD1 agrees with 8 junctional bases. The receptor was derived from a male donor in good health and CMV-seronegative. The sequenced DNA: TGTGCCAGCAGGGACAGGGACCATGGCTACACCTTC. This is translated as CASRDRDHGYTF.